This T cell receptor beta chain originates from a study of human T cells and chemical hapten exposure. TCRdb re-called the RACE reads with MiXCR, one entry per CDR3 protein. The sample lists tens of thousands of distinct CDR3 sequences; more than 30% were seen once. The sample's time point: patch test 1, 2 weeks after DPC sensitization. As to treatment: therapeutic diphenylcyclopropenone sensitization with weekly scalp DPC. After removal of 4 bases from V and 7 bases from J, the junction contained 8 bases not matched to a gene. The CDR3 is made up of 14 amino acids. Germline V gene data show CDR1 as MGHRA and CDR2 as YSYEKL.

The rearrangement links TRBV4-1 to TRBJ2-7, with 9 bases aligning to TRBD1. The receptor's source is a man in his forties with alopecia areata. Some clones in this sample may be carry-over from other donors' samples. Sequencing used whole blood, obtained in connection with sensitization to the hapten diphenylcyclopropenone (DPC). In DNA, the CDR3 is TGCGCCAGCAGCCCCGGGACAGGGATCTGGGAGCAGTACTTC. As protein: CASSPGTGIWEQYF.